The T cell receptor beta chain under discussion was sequenced for a study of T cell changes during pregnancy in multiple sclerosis. The length of the CDR3 is 13 residues. Trimming at V came to 4 bases and at J to 13 bases, leaving 11 bases not matched to a gene. Per germline, CDR1 GTSNPN and CDR2 SVGIG (reference sequence). The assay was immunoSEQ multiplex PCR, and TCRdb's table has in-frame clones only and misses some. The data show around 61,000 clones, more than 75% seen once. The chain joins TRBV30 to TRBJ2-1; 9 bases agree with TRBD2. This clonotype was sampled from a female donor in good health, enrolled as a control in a pregnancy study. Sequencing used peripheral blood, obtained in the third trimester of pregnancy. The DNA of the CDR3 is TGTGCCTGGACAGGGGTTAGCGGGGGACCCCAGTTCTTC. Translation: CAWTGVSGGPQFF.